This TCR beta chain was retrieved from a study of OX40 agonist ivuxolimab in advanced cancers. Study information: As their treatment, patients were administered ivuxolimab, an agonistic anti-OX40 (CD134) antibody. At 0.01 to 10 mg/kg, ivuxolimab was administered intravenously to patients every 2 weeks. Dose-escalation patients had hepatocellular carcinoma, melanoma, renal cell or head and neck cancer.

General study findings and limits: A proportion of nonresponders additionally exhibited low normalized T-cell clonal expansion.

TCRdb's copy holds only in-frame clones and misses some; the assay was immunoSEQ multiplex PCR. The table records around 52,000 clones, 65% to 85% of them present only once. The CDR3 loop spans 16 amino acids. Germline values: CDR1 LGHNA, CDR2 YNFKEQ. The V segment lost 1 base and the J segment 1 base; nucleotides outside the gene matches: 5. This clone has just a few counts. No antigen is known for it. The material was CD4+ or CD8+ T cells sorted from blood, obtained in a trial of the OX40 agonist ivuxolimab. This clonotype was obtained from an adult with an advanced solid tumor such as melanoma, head and neck, liver or kidney cancer. The V gene is TRBV4-2, the J gene TRBJ2-3; 7 bases align to TRBD2. DNA for the CDR3: TGTGCCAGCAGCCAAGCGGTGGGGGGGGGCACAGATACGCAGTATTTT. Its translation is CASSQAVGGGTDTQYF.